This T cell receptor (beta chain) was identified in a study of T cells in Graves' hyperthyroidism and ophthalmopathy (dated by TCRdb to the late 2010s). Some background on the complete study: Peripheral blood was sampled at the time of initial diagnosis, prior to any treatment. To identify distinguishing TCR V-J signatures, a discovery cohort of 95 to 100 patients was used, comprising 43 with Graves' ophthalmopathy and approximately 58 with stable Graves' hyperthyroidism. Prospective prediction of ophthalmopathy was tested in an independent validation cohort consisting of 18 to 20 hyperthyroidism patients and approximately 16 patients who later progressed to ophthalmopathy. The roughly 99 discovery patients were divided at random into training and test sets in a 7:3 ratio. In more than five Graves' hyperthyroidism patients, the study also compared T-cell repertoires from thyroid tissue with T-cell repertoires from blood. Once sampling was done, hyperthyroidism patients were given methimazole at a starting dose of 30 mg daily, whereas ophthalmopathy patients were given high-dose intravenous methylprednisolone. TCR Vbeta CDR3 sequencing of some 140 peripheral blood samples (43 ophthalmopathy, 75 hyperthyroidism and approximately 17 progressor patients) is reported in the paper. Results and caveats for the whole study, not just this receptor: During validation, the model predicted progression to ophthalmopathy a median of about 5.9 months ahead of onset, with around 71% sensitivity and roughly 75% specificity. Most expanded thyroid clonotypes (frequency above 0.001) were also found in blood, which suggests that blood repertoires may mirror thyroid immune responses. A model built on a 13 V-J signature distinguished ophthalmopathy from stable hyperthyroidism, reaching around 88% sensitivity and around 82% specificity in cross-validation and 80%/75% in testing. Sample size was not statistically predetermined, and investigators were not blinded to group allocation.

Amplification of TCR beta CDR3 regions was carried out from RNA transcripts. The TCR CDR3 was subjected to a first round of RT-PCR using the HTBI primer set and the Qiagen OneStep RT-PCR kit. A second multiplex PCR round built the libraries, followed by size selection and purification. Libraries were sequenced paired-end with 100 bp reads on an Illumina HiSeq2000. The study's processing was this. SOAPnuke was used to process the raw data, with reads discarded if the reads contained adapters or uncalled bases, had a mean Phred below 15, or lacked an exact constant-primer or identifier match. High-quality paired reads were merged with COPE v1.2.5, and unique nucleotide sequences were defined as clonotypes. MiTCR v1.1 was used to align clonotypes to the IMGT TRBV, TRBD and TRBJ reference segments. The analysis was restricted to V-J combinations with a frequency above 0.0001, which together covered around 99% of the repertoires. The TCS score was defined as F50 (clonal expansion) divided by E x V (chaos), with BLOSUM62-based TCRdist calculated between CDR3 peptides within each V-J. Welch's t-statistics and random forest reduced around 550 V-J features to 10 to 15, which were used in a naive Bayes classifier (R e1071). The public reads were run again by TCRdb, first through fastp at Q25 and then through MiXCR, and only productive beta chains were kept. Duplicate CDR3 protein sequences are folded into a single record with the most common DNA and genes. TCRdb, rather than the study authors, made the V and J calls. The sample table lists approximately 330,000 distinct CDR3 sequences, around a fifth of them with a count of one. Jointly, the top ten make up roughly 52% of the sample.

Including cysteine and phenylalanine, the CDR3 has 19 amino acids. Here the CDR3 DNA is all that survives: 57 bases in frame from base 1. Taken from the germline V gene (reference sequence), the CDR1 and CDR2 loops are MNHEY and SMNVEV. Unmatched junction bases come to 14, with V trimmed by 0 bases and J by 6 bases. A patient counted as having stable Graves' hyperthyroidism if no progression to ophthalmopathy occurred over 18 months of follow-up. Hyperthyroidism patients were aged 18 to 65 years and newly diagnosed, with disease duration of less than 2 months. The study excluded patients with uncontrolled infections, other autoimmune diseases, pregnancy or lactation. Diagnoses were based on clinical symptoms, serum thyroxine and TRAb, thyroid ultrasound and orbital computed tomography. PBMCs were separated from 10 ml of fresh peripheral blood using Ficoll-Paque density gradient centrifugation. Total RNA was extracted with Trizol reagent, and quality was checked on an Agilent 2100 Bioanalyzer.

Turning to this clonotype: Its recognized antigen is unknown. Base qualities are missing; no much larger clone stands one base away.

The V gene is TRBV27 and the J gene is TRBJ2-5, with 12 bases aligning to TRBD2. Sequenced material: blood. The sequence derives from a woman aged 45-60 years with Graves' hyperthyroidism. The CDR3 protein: CASSLSAASGRAITKTQYF. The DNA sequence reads TGTGCCAGCAGTTTATCGGCGGCTAGCGGGAGGGCAATCACAAAGACCCAGTACTTC.